The 5 T cell receptor beta chains in this list originate from one sample, sequenced in a study of T cell repertoires in cytomegalovirus infection. TCRdb reprocessed the reads via MiXCR and lists one record per CDR3 protein. The sample records roughly 170,000 distinct CDR3 sequences, about 20% being singletons. Their antigens remain unidentified. The material was CD8+ T cells from cultured PBMCs, obtained from culture after CMV antigen stimulation. These receptors all come from a human donor in good health (CMV status not recorded). Some clones in this sample may be carry-over from other donors' samples.

The chain combines TRBV7-2 with TRBJ2-2; a possible D gene is TRBD2 (6 bases). In germline, CDR1 is SGHTA, CDR2 FQGNSA. This CDR3 contains 12 residues. V shed 8 bases and J shed 5 bases, with 9 bases lying between them. The CDR3: CASGRWTGELFF. CDR3 nucleotides: TGTGCCAGCGGGAGGTGGACCGGGGAGCTGTTTTTT.

The chain carries TRBV7-8 and TRBJ1-4, with 8 bases matching TRBD1. This CDR3 is 15 amino acids long. Trimming cost V 5 bases and J 3 bases; bases outside gene matches: 5. CDR1 SGHVS and CDR2 FQNEAQ come from the germline V gene. In DNA, the CDR3 is TGTGCCAGCAGCATCGACAGGGGACCTAATGAAAAACTGTTTTTT. Amino acids: CASSIDRGPNEKLFF.

The chain joins TRBV7-9 to TRBJ2-2; 9 bases fit TRBD1. Germline CDR1 reads SEHNR; CDR2 reads FQNEAQ (reference sequence). V shed 4 bases, J shed 3 bases, and the junction held 6 bases outside the gene matches. There are 16 residues in the CDR3. The CDR3, as DNA: TGTGCCAGCAGCTCACTACAGGGGGCTGACACCGGGGAGCTGTTTTTT. Protein: CASSSLQGADTGELFF.

This clonotype was observed a handful of times. This CDR3 is CASSPGGTQPQHF. The CDR3 nucleotides are TGTGCCAGCTCACCGGGAGGTACTCAGCCCCAGCATTTT. This sequence joins TRBV18 and TRBJ1-5; no clear D gene. The germline V and J ends were trimmed by 3 bases and 6 bases, with 9 bases remaining between them. CDR1 is KGHSH and CDR2 is LQKENI in the germline V gene. The CDR3 consists of 13 residues.

This clonotype was detected only a few times. The chain joins TRBV27 to TRBJ1-4, with D unclear. Germline V gives CDR1 MNHEY, CDR2 SMNVEV (reference sequence). The CDR3 has 14 residues. The V end lost 4 bases, the J end lost 5 bases, and 11 bases lay between the germline ends. The CDR3, as DNA: TGTGCCAGCAGTTGGGCGGAAGGGAATGAAAAACTGTTTTTT. Translating it yields CASSWAEGNEKLFF.